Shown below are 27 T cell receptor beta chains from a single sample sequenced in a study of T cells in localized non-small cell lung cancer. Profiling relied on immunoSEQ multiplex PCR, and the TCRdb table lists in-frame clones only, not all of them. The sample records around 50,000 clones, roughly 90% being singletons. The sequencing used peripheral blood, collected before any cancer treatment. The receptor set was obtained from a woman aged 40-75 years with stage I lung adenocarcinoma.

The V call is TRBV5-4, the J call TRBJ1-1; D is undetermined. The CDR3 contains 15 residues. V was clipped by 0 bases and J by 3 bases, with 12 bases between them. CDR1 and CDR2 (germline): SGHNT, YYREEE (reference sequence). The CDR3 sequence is CASSLDGKSDTEAFF. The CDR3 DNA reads TGTGCCAGCAGCTTGGATGGAAAATCGGACACTGAAGCTTTCTTT. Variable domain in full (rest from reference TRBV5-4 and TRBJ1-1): ETGVTQSPTHLIKTRGQQVTLRCSSQSGHNTVSWYQQALGQGPQFIFQYYREEENGRGNFPPRFSGLQFPNYSSELNVNALELDDSALYLCASSLDGKSDTEAFFGQGTRLTVV.

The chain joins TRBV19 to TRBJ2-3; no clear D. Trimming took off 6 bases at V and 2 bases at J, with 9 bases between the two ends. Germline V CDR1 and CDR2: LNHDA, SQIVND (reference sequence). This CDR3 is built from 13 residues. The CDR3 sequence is CASSLTYTDTQYF. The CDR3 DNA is TGTGCCAGTAGCCTAACATACACAGATACGCAGTATTTT.

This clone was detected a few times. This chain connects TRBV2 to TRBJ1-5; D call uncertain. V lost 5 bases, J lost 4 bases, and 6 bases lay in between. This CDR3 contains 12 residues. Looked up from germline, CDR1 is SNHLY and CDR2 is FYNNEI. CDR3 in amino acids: CASSNQNQPQHF. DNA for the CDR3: TGTGCCAGCAGTAATCAGAATCAGCCCCAGCATTTT.

In nucleotides, the CDR3 is TGTGCCAGCAGTCCGGCCGGAGGGGCAACAACTAATGAAAAACTGTTTTTT. The encoded protein is CASSPAGGATTNEKLFF. The chain has TRBV7-2 and TRBJ1-4, with D possibly TRBD1 on 5 matching bases. Germline V lookup: CDR1 SGHTA, CDR2 FQGNSA. The V end lost 6 bases, the J end lost 0 bases, and 17 bases lay between the germline ends. CDR3 size: 17 residues.

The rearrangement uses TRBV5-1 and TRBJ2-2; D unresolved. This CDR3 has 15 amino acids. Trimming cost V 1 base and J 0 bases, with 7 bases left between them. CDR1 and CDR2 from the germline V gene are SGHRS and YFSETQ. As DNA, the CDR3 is TGCGCCAGCAGCTTGAAAGGCTCGAACACCGGGGAGCTGTTTTTT. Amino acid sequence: CASSLKGSNTGELFF.

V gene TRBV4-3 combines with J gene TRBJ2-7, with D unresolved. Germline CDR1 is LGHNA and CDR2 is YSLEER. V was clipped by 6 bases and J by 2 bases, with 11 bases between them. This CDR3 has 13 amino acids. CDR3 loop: CASSRWVAYEQYF. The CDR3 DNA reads TGCGCCAGCAGTCGATGGGTTGCCTACGAGCAGTACTTC.

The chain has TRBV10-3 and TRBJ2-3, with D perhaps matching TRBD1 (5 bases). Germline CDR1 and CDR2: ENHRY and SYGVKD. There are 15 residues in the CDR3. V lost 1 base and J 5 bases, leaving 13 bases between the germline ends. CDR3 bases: TGTGCCATCAGTGAGTGGTCTGACAGTCAAGATACGCAGTATTTT. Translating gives CAISEWSDSQDTQYF.

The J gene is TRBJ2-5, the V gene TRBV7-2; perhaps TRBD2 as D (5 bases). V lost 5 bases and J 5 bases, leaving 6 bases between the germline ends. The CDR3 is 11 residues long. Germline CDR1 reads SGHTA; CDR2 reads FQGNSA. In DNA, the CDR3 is TGTGCCAGCAGCCCGGGGGAGACCCAGTACTTC. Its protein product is CASSPGETQYF.

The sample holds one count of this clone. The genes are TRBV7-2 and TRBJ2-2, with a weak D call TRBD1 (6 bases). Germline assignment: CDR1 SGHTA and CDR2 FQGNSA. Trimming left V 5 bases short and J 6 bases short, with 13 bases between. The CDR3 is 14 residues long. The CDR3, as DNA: TGTGCCAGCAGCGAAAACAGGGTGGCCGGGGAGCTGTTTTTT. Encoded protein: CASSENRVAGELFF. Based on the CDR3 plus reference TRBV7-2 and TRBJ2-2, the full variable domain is GAGVSQSPSNKVTEKGKDVELRCDPISGHTALYWYRQSLGQGLEFLIYFQGNSAPDKSGLPSDRFSAERTGGSVSTLTIQRTQQEDSAVYLCASSENRVAGELFFGEGSRLTVL.

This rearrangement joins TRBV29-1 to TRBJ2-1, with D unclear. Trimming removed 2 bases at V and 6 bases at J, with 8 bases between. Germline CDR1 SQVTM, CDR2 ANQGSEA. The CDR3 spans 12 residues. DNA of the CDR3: TGCAGCGTTGAACGCTCACGCAATGAGCAGTTCTTC. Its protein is CSVERSRNEQFF.

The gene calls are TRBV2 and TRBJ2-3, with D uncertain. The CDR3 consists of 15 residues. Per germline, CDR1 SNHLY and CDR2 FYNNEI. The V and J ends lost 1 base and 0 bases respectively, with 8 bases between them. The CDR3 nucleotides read TGTGCCAGCAGTGAAGTGGGGTCTAGCACAGATACGCAGTATTTT. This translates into CASSEVGSSTDTQYF.

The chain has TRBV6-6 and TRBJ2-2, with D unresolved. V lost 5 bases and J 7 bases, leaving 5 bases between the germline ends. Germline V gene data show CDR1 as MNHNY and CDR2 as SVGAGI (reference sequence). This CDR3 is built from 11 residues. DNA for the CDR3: TGTGCCAGCAGTCCCCGCGGGGAGCTGTTTTTT. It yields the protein CASSPRGELFF.

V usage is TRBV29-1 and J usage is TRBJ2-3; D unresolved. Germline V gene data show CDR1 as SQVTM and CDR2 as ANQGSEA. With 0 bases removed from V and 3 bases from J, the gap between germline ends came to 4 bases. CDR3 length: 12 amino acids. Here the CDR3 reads CSVEESTDTQYF. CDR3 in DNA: TGCAGCGTTGAAGAATCGACAGATACGCAGTATTTT.

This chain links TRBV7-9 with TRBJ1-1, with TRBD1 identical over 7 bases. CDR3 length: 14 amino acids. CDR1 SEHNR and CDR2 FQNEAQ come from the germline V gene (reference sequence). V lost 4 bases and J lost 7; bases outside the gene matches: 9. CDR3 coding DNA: TGTGCCAGCAGCTCTGACAGGGACACTATTGAAGCTTTCTTT. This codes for CASSSDRDTIEAFF.

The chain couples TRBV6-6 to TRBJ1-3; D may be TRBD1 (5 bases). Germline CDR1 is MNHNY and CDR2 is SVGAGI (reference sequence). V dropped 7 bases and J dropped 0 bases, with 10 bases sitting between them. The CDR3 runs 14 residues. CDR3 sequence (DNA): TGTGCCAGCACCCCAGGGAGCTCTGGAAACACCATATATTTT. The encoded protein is CASTPGSSGNTIYF.

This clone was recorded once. The CDR3 spells CAWLGTPTQVHTQYF. The DNA of the CDR3 is TGTGCCTGGTTGGGGACACCTACCCAGGTTCATACGCAGTATTTT. This rearrangement joins TRBV30 to TRBJ2-3; weak D call: TRBD1 (6 bases). This CDR3 has 15 residues. CDR1 is GTSNPN, CDR2 SVGIG, per germline (reference sequence). Deletions cut 5 bases from V and 7 bases from J, with 22 bases between.

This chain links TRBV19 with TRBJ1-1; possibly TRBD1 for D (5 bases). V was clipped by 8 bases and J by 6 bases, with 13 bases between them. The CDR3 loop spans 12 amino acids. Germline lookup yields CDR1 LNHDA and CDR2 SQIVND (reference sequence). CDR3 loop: CASSEGIAEAFF. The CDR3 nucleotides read TGTGCCAGTTCGGAGGGGATCGCTGAAGCTTTCTTT.

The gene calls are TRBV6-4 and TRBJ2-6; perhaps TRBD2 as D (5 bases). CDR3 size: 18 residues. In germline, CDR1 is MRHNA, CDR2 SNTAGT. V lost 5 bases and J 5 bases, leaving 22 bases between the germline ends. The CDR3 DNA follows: TGTGCCAGCAGTCAGCGGATGTGGGAACAAAGTCGGGCCAACGTCCTGACTTTC. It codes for CASSQRMWEQSRANVLTF.

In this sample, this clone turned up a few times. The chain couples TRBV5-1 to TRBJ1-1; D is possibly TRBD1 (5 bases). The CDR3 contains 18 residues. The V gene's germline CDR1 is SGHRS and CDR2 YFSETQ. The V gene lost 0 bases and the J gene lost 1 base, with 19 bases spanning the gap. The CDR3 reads CASSLARGQGLGNTEAFF. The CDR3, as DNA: TGCGCCAGCAGCTTGGCTAGAGGGCAGGGATTAGGGAACACTGAAGCTTTCTTT.

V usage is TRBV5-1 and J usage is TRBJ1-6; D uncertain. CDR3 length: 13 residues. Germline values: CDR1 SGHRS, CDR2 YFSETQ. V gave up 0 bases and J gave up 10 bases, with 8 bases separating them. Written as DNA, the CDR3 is TGCGCCAGCAGCTTGGGGGCTCAATCACCCCTCCACTTT. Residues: CASSLGAQSPLHF. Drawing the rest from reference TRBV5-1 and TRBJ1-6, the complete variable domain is KAGVTQTPRYLIKTRGQQVTLSCSPISGHRSVSWYQQTPGQGLQFLFEYFSETQRNKGNFPGRFSGRQFSNSRSEMNVSTLELGDSALYLCASSLGAQSPLHFGNGTRLTVT.

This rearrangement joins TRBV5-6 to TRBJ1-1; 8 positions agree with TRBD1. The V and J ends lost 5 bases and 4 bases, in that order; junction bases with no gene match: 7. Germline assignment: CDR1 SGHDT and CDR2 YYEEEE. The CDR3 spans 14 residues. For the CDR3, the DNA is TGTGCCAGCAGTTATTTTCAGGGGGCCACTGAAGCTTTCTTT. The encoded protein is CASSYFQGATEAFF.

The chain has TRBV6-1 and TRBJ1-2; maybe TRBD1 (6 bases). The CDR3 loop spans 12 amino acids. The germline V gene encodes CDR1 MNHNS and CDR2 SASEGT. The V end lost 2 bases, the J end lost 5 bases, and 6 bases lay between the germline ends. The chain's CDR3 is CASSERGYGYTF. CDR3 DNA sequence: TGTGCCAGCAGTGAAAGGGGGTATGGCTACACCTTC.

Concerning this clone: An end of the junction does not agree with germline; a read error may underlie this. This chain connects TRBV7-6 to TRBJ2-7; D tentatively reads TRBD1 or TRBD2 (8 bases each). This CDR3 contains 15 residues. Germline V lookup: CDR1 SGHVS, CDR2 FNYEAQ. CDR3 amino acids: CASGLAGQVPYEQYF. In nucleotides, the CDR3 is TGTGCCAGCGGCTTAGCGGGACAGGTTCCCTACGAGCAGTACTTC.

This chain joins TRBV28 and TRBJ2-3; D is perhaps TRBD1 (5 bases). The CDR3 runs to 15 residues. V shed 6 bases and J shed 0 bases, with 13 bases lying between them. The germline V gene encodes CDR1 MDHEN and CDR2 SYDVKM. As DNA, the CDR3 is TGTGCCAGCAGCCCTCTGCAGGGTAGCACAGATACGCAGTATTTT. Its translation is CASSPLQGSTDTQYF. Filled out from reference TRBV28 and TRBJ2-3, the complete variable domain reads DVKVTQSSRYLVKRTGEKVFLECVQDMDHENMFWYRQDPGLGLRLIYFSYDVKMKEKGDIPEGYSVSREKKERFSLILESASTNQTSMYLCASSPLQGSTDTQYFGPGTRLTVL.

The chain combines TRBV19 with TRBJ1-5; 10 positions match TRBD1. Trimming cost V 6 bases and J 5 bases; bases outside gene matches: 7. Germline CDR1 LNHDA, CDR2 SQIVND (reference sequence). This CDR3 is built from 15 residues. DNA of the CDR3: TGTGCCAGTAGACGGGGGACAGGGGATCATCAGCCCCAGCATTTT. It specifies CASRRGTGDHQPQHF.

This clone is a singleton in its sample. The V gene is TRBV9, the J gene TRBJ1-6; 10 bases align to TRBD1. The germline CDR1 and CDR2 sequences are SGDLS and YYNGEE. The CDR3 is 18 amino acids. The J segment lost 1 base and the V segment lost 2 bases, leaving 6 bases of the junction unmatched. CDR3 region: CASSVTGGGGSYNSPLHF. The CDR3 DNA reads TGTGCCAGCAGCGTGACAGGGGGCGGTGGGTCCTATAATTCACCCCTCCACTTT.

The CDR3 region is CASSVDDAGWGEAFF. CDR3 nucleotide sequence: TGTGCCAGCAGCGTAGATGATGCAGGGTGGGGTGAAGCTTTCTTT. V and J are TRBV9 and TRBJ1-1; TRBD1 might be the D (5 bases). Germline V gene data show CDR1 as SGDLS and CDR2 as YYNGEE. The V end was cut by 0 bases, the J end by 7 bases, with 16 bases between. CDR3 size: 15 residues.